This is a list of T cell receptor beta chains from one sample in a study of Ad26.COV2.S vaccination and SARS-CoV-2 variants. The data were produced by immunoSEQ multiplex PCR, yet TCRdb's version contains in-frame clones alone and is incomplete. Here the sample spans roughly 700,000 clones, roughly nine tenths being singletons. Specimen: peripheral blood, collected in a trial of Ad26.COV2.S vaccine versus placebo. The receptor source for this set is a person between 18 and 65 years old who received the Ad26.COV2.S COVID-19 vaccine or a placebo. Each CDR3 is given with its conserved first and last residue. The order of the fields is CDR3 DNA, CDR3 protein, D gene, J gene, V gene, clone size. A D gene is named only where the DNA matches it firmly. Part of the rows lack a size; the others show once, few, many or a class for expanded clones.

CDR3nt: TGTGCCAGCAGAGGAAGGGATGATTCACCCCTCCACTTT
CDR3aa: CASRGRDDSPLHF
d_gene: NA
j_gene: TRBJ1-6
v_gene: TRBV6-5
abundance: few

CDR3nt: TGTGCCAGCAGTGCTGGACAGGGGAATTGGAATGAGCAGTTCTTC
CDR3aa: CASSAGQGNWNEQFF
d_gene: TRBD1
j_gene: TRBJ2-1
v_gene: TRBV2
abundance: NA

CDR3nt: TGTGCCAGCAGTCTTGGGGGCCCCCCTGGGGCCAACGTCCTGACTTTC
CDR3aa: CASSLGGPPGANVLTF
d_gene: NA
j_gene: TRBJ2-6
v_gene: TRBV25-1
abundance: NA

CDR3nt: TGTGCCAGCAGCTTAAGCGGGAGGACCTACACAGATACGCAGTATTTT
CDR3aa: CASSLSGRTYTDTQYF
d_gene: TRBD2
j_gene: TRBJ2-3
v_gene: TRBV13
abundance: NA

CDR3nt: TGCAGTGCTAGTGAGGGGGGTACTGGGGCCAACGTCCTGACTTTC
CDR3aa: CSASEGGTGANVLTF
d_gene: NA
j_gene: TRBJ2-6
v_gene: TRBV20-1
abundance: NA

CDR3nt: TGTGCCAGCAGCCTTCAGGGCTCGGAGACCCAGTACTTC
CDR3aa: CASSLQGSETQYF
d_gene: NA
j_gene: TRBJ2-5
v_gene: TRBV5-4
abundance: NA

CDR3nt: TGTGCCAGCTCACCACTGGCTAGGGCCACTCTTAAAGAGACCCAGTACTTC
CDR3aa: CASSPLARATLKETQYF
d_gene: NA
j_gene: TRBJ2-5
v_gene: TRBV18
abundance: NA

CDR3nt: TGCGCCAGCAGCCAAACTGGAGGCCAGGGGGCTTCCGAGCAGTACTTC
CDR3aa: CASSQTGGQGASEQYF
d_gene: TRBD1
j_gene: TRBJ2-7
v_gene: TRBV4-1
abundance: NA

CDR3nt: TGCAGCGTGATGGGGACAGGGAGTGCTGAAGCTTTCTTT
CDR3aa: CSVMGTGSAEAFF
d_gene: TRBD1
j_gene: TRBJ1-1
v_gene: TRBV29-1
abundance: NA

CDR3nt: TGTGCCAGCAGTGAGGGTAGTGCCAACGAGCAGTACTTC
CDR3aa: CASSEGSANEQYF
d_gene: NA
j_gene: TRBJ2-7
v_gene: TRBV25-1
abundance: NA

CDR3nt: TGTGCCATCAGCCCCCGAATGGATAACACTGAAGCTTTCTTT
CDR3aa: CAISPRMDNTEAFF
d_gene: NA
j_gene: TRBJ1-1
v_gene: TRBV10-3
abundance: NA

CDR3nt: TGTGCCAGCAGCCAAGAAACCGACAGTGCTATTCAGTACTTC
CDR3aa: CASSQETDSAIQYF
d_gene: NA
j_gene: TRBJ2-4
v_gene: TRBV3-1/TRBV3-2
abundance: NA

CDR3nt: TGTGCCAGCAGCCTCCGGGCCCCCGGGGCCTACGAGCAGTACTTC
CDR3aa: CASSLRAPGAYEQYF
d_gene: NA
j_gene: TRBJ2-7
v_gene: TRBV7-2
abundance: NA

CDR3nt: TGCAGCGTTCAGGGGGCGTACACCGGGGAGCTGTTTTTT
CDR3aa: CSVQGAYTGELFF
d_gene: TRBD1
j_gene: TRBJ2-2
v_gene: TRBV29-1
abundance: NA

CDR3nt: TGCGCCAGCAGCCAGTCCTCAGGGTCACCTGAAGCTTTCTTT
CDR3aa: CASSQSSGSPEAFF
d_gene: NA
j_gene: TRBJ1-1
v_gene: TRBV5-1
abundance: NA

CDR3nt: TGCGCCAGCAGCCCGACCCCGACAGGGGATGGCACAGATACGCAGTATTTT
CDR3aa: CASSPTPTGDGTDTQYF
d_gene: TRBD1
j_gene: TRBJ2-3
v_gene: TRBV5-1
abundance: once

CDR3nt: TGTGCCAGCTCAGCGACTAGCTCCGAGCAGTACTTC
CDR3aa: CASSATSSEQYF
d_gene: TRBD2
j_gene: TRBJ2-7
v_gene: TRBV18
abundance: NA

CDR3nt: TGCGCCAGCAGCTTGGGGGGGACTAGCTTCATCGATGAGCAGTTCTTC
CDR3aa: CASSLGGTSFIDEQFF
d_gene: TRBD2
j_gene: TRBJ2-1
v_gene: TRBV5-1
abundance: NA

CDR3nt: TGTGCCAGCAGCTTAGTTGGGGGGGTCGATCAGCCCCAGCATTTT
CDR3aa: CASSLVGGVDQPQHF
d_gene: NA
j_gene: TRBJ1-5
v_gene: TRBV7-2
abundance: NA

CDR3nt: TGTGCCAGCAGCCGTCGACTAGCGGGAGGTTCCGGGGAGCTGTTTTTT
CDR3aa: CASSRRLAGGSGELFF
d_gene: TRBD2
j_gene: TRBJ2-2
v_gene: TRBV5-6
abundance: NA

CDR3nt: TGTGCCAGCAGTGAACAGTGGTCTACCAATGAGCAGTTCTTC
CDR3aa: CASSEQWSTNEQFF
d_gene: NA
j_gene: TRBJ2-1
v_gene: TRBV2
abundance: NA

CDR3nt: TGTGCCTGGATCGATCGGACAGGGGGGTTCCAAGAGACCCAGTACTTC
CDR3aa: CAWIDRTGGFQETQYF
d_gene: TRBD1
j_gene: TRBJ2-5
v_gene: TRBV30
abundance: NA

CDR3nt: TGCGCCAGCAGCTTGAGGGGACAGGGTGAATCCTATAATTCACCCCTCCACTTT
CDR3aa: CASSLRGQGESYNSPLHF
d_gene: TRBD1
j_gene: TRBJ1-6
v_gene: TRBV5-1
abundance: NA

CDR3nt: TGTGCCAGCAGCCCCTCGGACAGGGACCACACTGAAGCTTTCTTT
CDR3aa: CASSPSDRDHTEAFF
d_gene: TRBD1
j_gene: TRBJ1-1
v_gene: TRBV3-1/TRBV3-2
abundance: NA

CDR3nt: TGTGCCAGCAGCGCGGACAGAGGTAGCAATCAGCCCCAGCATTTT
CDR3aa: CASSADRGSNQPQHF
d_gene: NA
j_gene: TRBJ1-5
v_gene: TRBV7-2
abundance: NA

CDR3nt: TGTGCCAGCAGTTTTACCGACACTGAAGCTTTCTTT
CDR3aa: CASSFTDTEAFF
d_gene: NA
j_gene: TRBJ1-1
v_gene: TRBV12-3/TRBV12-4
abundance: once

CDR3nt: TGTGCCAGCAGCTTGGTCGCCGTTCAAGAGACCCAGTACTTC
CDR3aa: CASSLVAVQETQYF
d_gene: NA
j_gene: TRBJ2-5
v_gene: TRBV5-8
abundance: NA

CDR3nt: TGCAGTTCGGCGGACTACAATGAGCAGTTCTTC
CDR3aa: CSSADYNEQFF
d_gene: NA
j_gene: TRBJ2-1
v_gene: TRBV20-1
abundance: NA

CDR3nt: TGTGCCTGGAGTTTCAGGGGTTCACCCCTCCACTTT
CDR3aa: CAWSFRGSPLHF
d_gene: NA
j_gene: TRBJ1-6
v_gene: TRBV30
abundance: NA

CDR3nt: TGTGCCAGCAGTTTTGGGGTCGGCTACACCTTC
CDR3aa: CASSFGVGYTF
d_gene: NA
j_gene: TRBJ1-2
v_gene: TRBV12-3/TRBV12-4
abundance: NA

CDR3nt: TGCAGTGCTAATTACATTGGCTACACCTTC
CDR3aa: CSANYIGYTF
d_gene: NA
j_gene: TRBJ1-2
v_gene: TRBV20-1
abundance: NA

CDR3nt: TGTGCCAGCAGTTACTCATCGCGGGGGGACTACGAGCAGTACTTC
CDR3aa: CASSYSSRGDYEQYF
d_gene: TRBD2
j_gene: TRBJ2-7
v_gene: TRBV6-2/TRBV6-3
abundance: NA

CDR3nt: TGTGCCAGCAGCCCCAGGGATTACAATCAGCCCCAGCATTTT
CDR3aa: CASSPRDYNQPQHF
d_gene: NA
j_gene: TRBJ1-5
v_gene: TRBV7-2
abundance: few

CDR3nt: TGTGCCAGCAGCCCGGGGACAGGGGCAGGCAATCAGCCCCAGCATTTT
CDR3aa: CASSPGTGAGNQPQHF
d_gene: TRBD1
j_gene: TRBJ1-5
v_gene: TRBV7-2
abundance: NA

CDR3nt: TGTGCCTGGAGAGGACCGGGGAGTAATCAGCCCCAGCATTTT
CDR3aa: CAWRGPGSNQPQHF
d_gene: NA
j_gene: TRBJ1-5
v_gene: TRBV30
abundance: NA

CDR3nt: TGTGCCAGTAGTATTGTGGGGGGGAACACCGGGGAGCTGTTTTTT
CDR3aa: CASSIVGGNTGELFF
d_gene: NA
j_gene: TRBJ2-2
v_gene: TRBV19
abundance: NA

CDR3nt: TGTGCCAGCAGCAGACTAGCGGAAACGAACACCGGGGAGCTGTTTTTT
CDR3aa: CASSRLAETNTGELFF
d_gene: TRBD2
j_gene: TRBJ2-2
v_gene: TRBV2
abundance: NA

CDR3nt: TGTGCCTGGAGGGGGGGACGGAAGCAGTTCTTC
CDR3aa: CAWRGGRKQFF
d_gene: NA
j_gene: TRBJ2-1
v_gene: TRBV30
abundance: NA

CDR3nt: TGTGCCAGCAGCCGCTTGGGGGAAAAACTGTTTTTT
CDR3aa: CASSRLGEKLFF
d_gene: NA
j_gene: TRBJ1-4
v_gene: TRBV3-1/TRBV3-2
abundance: NA

CDR3nt: TGTGCCAGTAGTATCGGGACAGGCAATTCACCCCTCCACTTT
CDR3aa: CASSIGTGNSPLHF
d_gene: TRBD1
j_gene: TRBJ1-6
v_gene: TRBV19
abundance: NA

CDR3nt: TGTGCAAGTCGCTCCCGAGGGTTAGGCAATCAGCCCCAGCATTTT
CDR3aa: CASRSRGLGNQPQHF
d_gene: NA
j_gene: TRBJ1-5
v_gene: TRBV12-2
abundance: NA

CDR3nt: TGTGCCAGCAGCTTGCAAATGGGGATCCCTGGAAACACCATATATTTT
CDR3aa: CASSLQMGIPGNTIYF
d_gene: NA
j_gene: TRBJ1-3
v_gene: TRBV5-4
abundance: NA

CDR3nt: TGCGCCAGCAGCTTGGCGGGACTAGCGGGAGGGCCATCCTACGAGCAGTACTTC
CDR3aa: CASSLAGLAGGPSYEQYF
d_gene: TRBD2
j_gene: TRBJ2-7
v_gene: TRBV5-1
abundance: NA

CDR3nt: TGTGCCAGCAGTTTAGGAGGGGTACATCAGCCCCAGCATTTT
CDR3aa: CASSLGGVHQPQHF
d_gene: NA
j_gene: TRBJ1-5
v_gene: TRBV27
abundance: once

CDR3nt: TGTGCCAGCAGCCAAGACAACTCCTACGAGCAGTACTTC
CDR3aa: CASSQDNSYEQYF
d_gene: NA
j_gene: TRBJ2-7
v_gene: TRBV3-1/TRBV3-2
abundance: few

CDR3nt: TGTGCCAGCAGTTGGGGTACTAGCACAGATACGCAGTATTTT
CDR3aa: CASSWGTSTDTQYF
d_gene: NA
j_gene: TRBJ2-3
v_gene: TRBV6-5
abundance: NA

CDR3nt: TGTGCCAGCTCTCAAGACATGAATGAAAAACTGTTTTTT
CDR3aa: CASSQDMNEKLFF
d_gene: NA
j_gene: TRBJ1-4
v_gene: TRBV18
abundance: once

CDR3nt: TGTGCCAGCAGCGTACGAGGGAACTACTCTGGAAACACCATATATTTT
CDR3aa: CASSVRGNYSGNTIYF
d_gene: NA
j_gene: TRBJ1-3
v_gene: TRBV9
abundance: once